These 18 T cell receptor beta chains were all obtained from the same sample, sequenced in a study of cytomegalovirus exposure and HLA in healthy donors. The PCR employed 60 Vbeta primers together with 13 Jbeta primers. Some clones are missing from TCRdb's copy, which holds only in-frame ones; the method was immunoSEQ multiplex PCR. The sample includes over 95,000 clones, over 65% seen only once; the top ten take less than 3.5%. Sequenced sample: PBMCs. The receptors come from a female donor in good health and CMV-seronegative.

V and J are TRBV4-1 and TRBJ2-7, with D possibly TRBD2 on 5 matching bases. Trimming removed 1 base from V and 2 bases from J, with 12 bases in between. The CDR3 sequence is 15 residues long. CDR1 is MGHRA and CDR2 is YSYEKL in the germline V gene. The CDR3 loop is CASSQGPDSTYEQYF. In nucleotides, the CDR3 is TGCGCCAGCAGCCAAGGTCCGGACTCTACCTACGAGCAGTACTTC.

CDR3 in amino acids: CASSADQGDNQPQHF. CDR3 in DNA: TGTGCCAGCAGCGCGGATCAGGGGGACAATCAGCCCCAGCATTTT. The rearrangement links TRBV9 to TRBJ1-5; 7 nucleotides align to TRBD1. Trimming at V came to 3 bases and at J to 3 bases, leaving 6 bases not matched to a gene. The CDR3 is 15 residues long. Germline assignment: CDR1 SGDLS and CDR2 YYNGEE.

This clone has just a few counts. The chain links TRBV5-4 to TRBJ1-6, with 10 nucleotides matching TRBD1. The CDR3 sequence is 16 residues long. Germline values: CDR1 SGHNT, CDR2 YYREEE (reference sequence). V lost 4 bases and J lost 10; bases outside the gene matches: 11. The CDR3 protein is CASSGATGTGASPLHF. The CDR3 nucleotides read TGTGCCAGCAGCGGGGCTACAGGGACAGGGGCCTCACCCCTCCACTTT.

This clone showed up just once. The CDR3 region is CATEATYKNIQYF. Here the CDR3 DNA reads TGTGCCACCGAGGCCACGTACAAAAACATTCAGTACTTC. V usage is TRBV15 and J usage is TRBJ2-4; D is uncertain. Germline-derived CDR1 and CDR2 are LNHNV and YYDKDF (reference sequence). V was pared by 8 bases and J by 3 bases, with 11 bases between. CDR3 length equals 13 residues.

The rearrangement joins TRBV5-8 to TRBJ2-3; no definite D call. The germline CDR1 and CDR2 sequences are SGHTS and YDEGEE. This CDR3 contains 15 residues. V was clipped by 4 bases and J by 2 bases, with 14 bases between them. The CDR3 here is CASSRRQATTDTQYF. As DNA, the CDR3 is TGTGCCAGCAGCCGCCGGCAGGCTACCACAGATACGCAGTATTTT.

This clone was picked up a small number of times. The rearrangement links TRBV10-2 to TRBJ2-7, with D tentatively TRBD1 (5 bases). In germline, CDR1 is WSHSY, CDR2 SAAADI. V shed 3 bases and J shed 0 bases, with 9 bases lying between them. CDR3 length equals 14 residues. CDR3 coding DNA: TGCGCCAGCAGTGACAGGGTCCCCTCCTACGAGCAGTACTTC. Translated, it gives CASSDRVPSYEQYF.

The chain recombines TRBV6-5 with TRBJ1-6, with D tentatively TRBD1 (5 bases). CDR1 and CDR2 from the germline V gene are MNHEY and SVGAGI. V was trimmed by 6 bases and J by 7 bases, leaving 13 bases between them. This CDR3 region has 14 residues. The CDR3 nucleotides read TGTGCCAGCAGGGTACCGGGACTAAATTCACCCCTCCACTTT. Amino acids: CASRVPGLNSPLHF.

The V call is TRBV2, the J call TRBJ1-5; D might be TRBD1 (6 bases). The CDR3 spans 17 residues. The germline CDR1 and CDR2 sequences are SNHLY and FYNNEI. V was trimmed by 0 bases and J by 9 bases, leaving 21 bases between them. The CDR3 protein is CASSEADGGPGVRPQHF. CDR3 nucleotides: TGTGCCAGCAGTGAAGCCGACGGGGGGCCCGGGGTCCGGCCCCAGCATTTT.

The chain employs TRBV15 and TRBJ2-5; 9 positions match TRBD1. Trimming cost V 7 bases and J 5 bases; bases outside gene matches: 5. The germline V gene encodes CDR1 LNHNV and CDR2 YYDKDF (reference sequence). This CDR3 contains 13 residues. DNA of the CDR3: TGTGCCACCACCGGGACAGGGAGGGAGACCCAGTACTTC. This codes for CATTGTGRETQYF.

The chain employs TRBV6-1 and TRBJ1-5; TRBD1 aligns across 9 bases. Germline V CDR1 and CDR2: MNHNS, SASEGT. With V trimmed by 5 bases and J by 3 bases, 2 bases remained unmatched. The CDR3 sequence is 14 residues long. The CDR3 here is CASSRQGVNQPQHF. The DNA for the CDR3 is TGTGCCAGCAGTAGACAGGGGGTCAATCAGCCCCAGCATTTT.

The chain is built from TRBV5-1 and TRBJ2-5; perhaps TRBD2 as D (5 bases). This CDR3 contains 12 residues. The ends were cut back, 1 base at V and 5 bases at J, with 6 bases in the middle. The germline V gene has CDR1 SGHRS and CDR2 YFSETQ. CDR3 sequence (DNA): TGCGCCAGCAGCTTGACGGGGGAGACCCAGTACTTC. As protein: CASSLTGETQYF.

This clone was seen more than once but under ten times. This sequence joins TRBV9 and TRBJ2-3; no clear D gene. CDR3 length equals 14 residues. The germline V gene encodes CDR1 SGDLS and CDR2 YYNGEE. Trimming pared 3 bases from V and 1 base from J, leaving 9 bases between. This CDR3 is CASSERMGTDTQYF. The CDR3, as DNA: TGTGCCAGCAGCGAGCGTATGGGCACAGATACGCAGTATTTT.

The rearrangement links TRBV7-6 to TRBJ2-1; 11 positions match TRBD2. In germline, CDR1 is SGHVS, CDR2 FNYEAQ. V was pared by 3 bases and J by 6 bases, with 4 bases of the junction left unmatched. This CDR3 spans 15 amino acids. The CDR3 DNA follows: TGTGCCAGCAGCTTGTTAGCGGGGGGGACCAATGAGCAGTTCTTC. Translating gives CASSLLAGGTNEQFF.

The V call is TRBV27, the J call TRBJ2-7; D is undetermined. The germline CDR1 and CDR2 sequences are MNHEY and SMNVEV (reference sequence). The CDR3 loop spans 15 amino acids. Trimming took 7 bases from V and 3 from J, leaving 19 bases between them. CDR3: CASNPSPATHYEQYF. The DNA for the CDR3 is TGTGCCAGCAACCCATCCCCGGCGACACACTACGAGCAGTACTTC.

This sequence joins TRBV15 and TRBJ2-5; 10 bases align to TRBD2. The CDR3 runs 14 residues. The germline gives CDR1 LNHNV, CDR2 YYDKDF (reference sequence). V was clipped by 3 bases and J by 8 bases; unmatched bases: 6. The CDR3 DNA reads TGTGCCACCAGCAGGATCCTAGCGGGGGCCACCCAGTACTTC. This codes for CATSRILAGATQYF.

This chain uses TRBV6-1 with TRBJ2-7; D ambiguous. CDR1 and CDR2 (germline): MNHNS, SASEGT. The CDR3 spans 15 residues. The V end was cut by 2 bases, the J end by 6 bases, with 17 bases between. The chain's CDR3 is CASSEYAASLVEQYF. As DNA, the CDR3 is TGTGCCAGCAGTGAATACGCAGCGTCTTTGGTCGAGCAGTACTTC.

The chain links TRBV9 to TRBJ1-4; the D gene is possibly TRBD1 (5 bases). CDR1 SGDLS and CDR2 YYNGEE come from the germline V gene. Trimming took off 1 base at V and 8 bases at J, with 12 bases between the two ends. This CDR3 region has 14 residues. The CDR3 reads CASSVRAGMEKLFF. The CDR3 DNA is TGTGCCAGCAGCGTACGGGCAGGGATGGAAAAACTGTTTTTT. Looking up the rest from reference TRBV9 and TRBJ1-4 gives the full variable domain: DSGVTQTPKHLITATGQRVTLRCSPRSGDLSVYWYQQSLDQGLQFLIQYYNGEERAKGNILERFSAQQFPDLHSELNLSSLELGDSALYFCASSVRAGMEKLFFGSGTQLSVL.

The genes are TRBV10-3 and TRBJ2-3; 7 positions match TRBD2. CDR3 length: 16 residues. CDR1 is ENHRY, CDR2 SYGVKD, per germline. The trim removed 0 bases at V and 4 bases at J, leaving 7 bases unmatched. The CDR3 region is CAISESGGMRPDTQYF. In DNA form, the CDR3 reads TGTGCCATCAGTGAGTCGGGGGGGATGCGGCCAGATACGCAGTATTTT.